This T cell receptor beta chain derives from a study of CD8+CD57+ T cells in acquired aplastic anemia. The use of genomic DNA as template underpinned the TCR beta VDJ and CDR3 profiling. TCRdb re-called the reads with MiXCR, one entry per CDR3 protein. The table shows roughly 86,000 distinct CDR3 sequences, with approximately 46% occurring only once. This clonotype has at least ten counts. V was clipped by 0 bases and J by 9 bases, with 6 bases between them. The CDR3 has 12 residues. The sample was sorted CD4+, CD8+, or CD8+CD57+ T cells (not recorded which) from PBMCs. The origin of this receptor is a human donor in good health, serving as a control. This sequence joins TRBV12-3 or TRBV12-4 and TRBJ2-1, with D possibly TRBD2 on 5 matching bases. The CDR3 here is CASSLAGAEQFF. The CDR3 DNA is TGTGCCAGCAGTTTAGCGGGAGCTGAGCAGTTCTTC.